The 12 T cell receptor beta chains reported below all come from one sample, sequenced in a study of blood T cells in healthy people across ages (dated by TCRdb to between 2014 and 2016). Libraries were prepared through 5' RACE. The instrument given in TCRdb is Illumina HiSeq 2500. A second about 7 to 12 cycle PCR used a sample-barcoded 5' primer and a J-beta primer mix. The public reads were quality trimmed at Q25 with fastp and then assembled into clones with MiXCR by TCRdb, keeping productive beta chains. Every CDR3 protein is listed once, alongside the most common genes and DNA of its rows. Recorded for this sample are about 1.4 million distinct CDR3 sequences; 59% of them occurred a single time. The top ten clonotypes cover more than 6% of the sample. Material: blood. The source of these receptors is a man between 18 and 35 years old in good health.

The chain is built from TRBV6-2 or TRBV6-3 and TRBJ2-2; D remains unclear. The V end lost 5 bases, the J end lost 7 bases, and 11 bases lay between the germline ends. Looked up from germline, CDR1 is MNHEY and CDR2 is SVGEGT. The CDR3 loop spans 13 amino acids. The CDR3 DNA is TGTGCCAGCAGTAACATGGTCGACGGGGAGCTGTTTTTT. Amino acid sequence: CASSNMVDGELFF.

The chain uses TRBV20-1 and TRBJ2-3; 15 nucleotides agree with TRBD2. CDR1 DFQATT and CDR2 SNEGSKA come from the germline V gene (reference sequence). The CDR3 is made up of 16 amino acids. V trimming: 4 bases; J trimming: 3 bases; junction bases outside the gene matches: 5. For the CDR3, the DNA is TGCAGTGCTACGGGACTAGCGGGGGGTGAGACAGATACGCAGTATTTT. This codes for CSATGLAGGETDTQYF.

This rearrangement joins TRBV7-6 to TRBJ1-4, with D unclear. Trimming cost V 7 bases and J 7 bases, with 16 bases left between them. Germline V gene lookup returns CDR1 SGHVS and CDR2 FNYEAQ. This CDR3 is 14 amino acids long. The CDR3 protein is CASTEGRISEKLFF. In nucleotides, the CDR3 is TGTGCCAGCACTGAGGGCAGGATCTCTGAAAAACTGTTTTTT.

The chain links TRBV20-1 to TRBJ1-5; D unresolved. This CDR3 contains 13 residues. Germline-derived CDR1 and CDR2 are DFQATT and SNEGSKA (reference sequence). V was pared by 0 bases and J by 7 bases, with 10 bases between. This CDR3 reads CSARDRGQQPQHF. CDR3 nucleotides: TGCAGTGCTAGAGATCGTGGTCAGCAGCCCCAGCATTTT.

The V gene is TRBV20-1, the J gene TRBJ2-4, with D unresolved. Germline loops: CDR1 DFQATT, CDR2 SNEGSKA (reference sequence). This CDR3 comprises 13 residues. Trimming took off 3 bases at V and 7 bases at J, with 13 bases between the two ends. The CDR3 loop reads CSASPSGLNIQYF. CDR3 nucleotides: TGCAGTGCTAGTCCGAGTGGGTTGAACATTCAGTACTTC.

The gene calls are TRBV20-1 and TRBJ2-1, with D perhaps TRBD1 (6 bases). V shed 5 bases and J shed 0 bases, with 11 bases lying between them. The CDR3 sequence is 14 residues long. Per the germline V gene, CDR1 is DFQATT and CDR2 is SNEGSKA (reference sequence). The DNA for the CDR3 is TGCAGTGCTTTCCAGGGGAGCTCCTACAATGAGCAGTTCTTC. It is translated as CSAFQGSSYNEQFF.

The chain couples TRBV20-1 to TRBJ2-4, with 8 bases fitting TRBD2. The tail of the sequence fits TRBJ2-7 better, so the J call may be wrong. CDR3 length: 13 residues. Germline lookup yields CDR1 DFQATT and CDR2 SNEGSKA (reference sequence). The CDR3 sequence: CSASALADYEQYF. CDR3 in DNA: TGCAGTGCTAGCGCACTAGCGGACTACGAGCAGTACTTC.

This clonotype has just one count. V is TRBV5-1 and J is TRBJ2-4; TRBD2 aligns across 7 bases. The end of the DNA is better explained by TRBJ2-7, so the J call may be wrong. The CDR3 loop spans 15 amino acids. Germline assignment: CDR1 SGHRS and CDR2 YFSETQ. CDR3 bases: TGCGCCAGCAGCTGGGGCCTAGCGGCATCCGACGAGCAGTACTTC. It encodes CASSWGLAASDEQYF.

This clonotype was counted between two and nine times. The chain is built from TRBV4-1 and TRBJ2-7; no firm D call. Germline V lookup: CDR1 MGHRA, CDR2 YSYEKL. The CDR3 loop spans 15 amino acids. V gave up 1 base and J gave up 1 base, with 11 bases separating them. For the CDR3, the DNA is TGCGCCAGCAGCCAAGTTGTTGACGGTTCCTACGAGCAGTACTTC. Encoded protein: CASSQVVDGSYEQYF.

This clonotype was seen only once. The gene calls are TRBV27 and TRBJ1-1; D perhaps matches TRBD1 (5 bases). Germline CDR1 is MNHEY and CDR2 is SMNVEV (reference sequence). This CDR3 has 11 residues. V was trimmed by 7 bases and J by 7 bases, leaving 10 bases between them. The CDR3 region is CASKWGIEAFF. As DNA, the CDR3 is TGTGCCAGCAAATGGGGGATTGAAGCTTTCTTT.

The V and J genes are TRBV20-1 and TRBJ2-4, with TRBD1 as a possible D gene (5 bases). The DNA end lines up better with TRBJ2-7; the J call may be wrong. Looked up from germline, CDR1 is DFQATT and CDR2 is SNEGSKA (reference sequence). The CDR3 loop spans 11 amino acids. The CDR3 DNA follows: TGCAGTGCTAGACTAGACAGCGAGCAGTACTTC. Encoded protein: CSARLDSEQYF.

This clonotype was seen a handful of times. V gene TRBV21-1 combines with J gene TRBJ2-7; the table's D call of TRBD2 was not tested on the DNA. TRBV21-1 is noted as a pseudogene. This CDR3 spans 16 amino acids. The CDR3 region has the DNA TGTGCCAGCAGCAAACTCGAGCGGGGGATCCTCTACGAGCAGTACTTC. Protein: CASSKLERGILYEQYF.